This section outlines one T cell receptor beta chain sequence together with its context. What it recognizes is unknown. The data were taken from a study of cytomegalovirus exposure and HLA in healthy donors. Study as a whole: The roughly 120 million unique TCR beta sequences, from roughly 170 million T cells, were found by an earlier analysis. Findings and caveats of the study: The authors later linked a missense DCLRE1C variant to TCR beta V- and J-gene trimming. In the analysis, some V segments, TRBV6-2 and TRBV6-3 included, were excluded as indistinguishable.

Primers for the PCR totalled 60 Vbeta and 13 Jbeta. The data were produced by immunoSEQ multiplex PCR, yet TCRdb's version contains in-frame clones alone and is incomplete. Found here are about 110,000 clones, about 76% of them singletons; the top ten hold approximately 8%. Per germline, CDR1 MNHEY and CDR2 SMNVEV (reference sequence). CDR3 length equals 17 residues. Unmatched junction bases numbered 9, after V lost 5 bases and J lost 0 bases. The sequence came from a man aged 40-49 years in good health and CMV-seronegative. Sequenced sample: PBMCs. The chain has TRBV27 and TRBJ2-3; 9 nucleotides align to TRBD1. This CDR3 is CASSLGDREPSTDTQYF. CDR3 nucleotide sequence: TGTGCCAGCAGTCTGGGGGACAGGGAGCCTAGCACAGATACGCAGTATTTT.